The rows below give T cell receptor beta chains drawn from one sample of a study of CD8+ T cells in alopecia areata. TCRdb's copy holds only in-frame clones and misses some; the assay was immunoSEQ multiplex PCR. This sample has some 170,000 clones, with 67% found just once. The source material was CD8+ T cells sorted from blood, sampled at week 0. All receptors come from a human donor with alopecia areata. Each CDR3 is given with its conserved first and last residue. D genes are given only for firm matches. Clone size, where shown, is once, few, many, or a class for clones that have expanded.

J gene: TRBJ2-2
clone size: .
V gene: TRBV11-2
D gene: .
CDR3 DNA: TGTGCCAGCAGCTTAGTTCCCGGGGAGCTGTTTTTT
CDR3 protein: CASSLVPGELFF

J gene: TRBJ2-3
clone size: .
V gene: TRBV19
D gene: .
CDR3 DNA: TGTGCCAGTAGGTGGACGGGGACTAGCACAGATACGCAGTATTTT
CDR3 protein: CASRWTGTSTDTQYF

J gene: TRBJ2-1
clone size: .
V gene: TRBV7-9
D gene: TRBD2
CDR3 DNA: TGTGCCAGCAGAATGGGACTAGCGGGGTGGTACAATGAGCAGTTCTTC
CDR3 protein: CASRMGLAGWYNEQFF

J gene: TRBJ1-1
clone size: .
V gene: TRBV30
D gene: TRBD1
CDR3 DNA: TGTGCCAGACAGGGGGGCACTGAAGCTTTCTTT
CDR3 protein: CARQGGTEAFF

J gene: TRBJ1-5
clone size: .
V gene: TRBV25-1
D gene: TRBD1
CDR3 DNA: TGTGCCAGCAGTGAATCAGGGGGCGGAAGTCAGCCCCAGCATTTT
CDR3 protein: CASSESGGGSQPQHF

J gene: TRBJ2-1
clone size: .
V gene: TRBV5-1
D gene: TRBD2
CDR3 DNA: TGCGCCAGCAGCTTAACCCGGACTAGCGGGGGGGCCTACAATGAGCAGTTCTTC
CDR3 protein: CASSLTRTSGGAYNEQFF

J gene: TRBJ2-1
clone size: .
V gene: TRBV2
D gene: TRBD2
CDR3 DNA: TGTGCCAGCAGTGAAAGGATCGGGGGGGCTTTCGATGAGCAGTTCTTC
CDR3 protein: CASSERIGGAFDEQFF

J gene: TRBJ2-5
clone size: .
V gene: TRBV7-6
D gene: .
CDR3 DNA: TGTGCCAGCAGCTTAGAACTATCCCAGGAGACCCAGTACTTC
CDR3 protein: CASSLELSQETQYF

J gene: TRBJ2-7
clone size: .
V gene: TRBV27
D gene: .
CDR3 DNA: TGTGCCAGCAGCCTAAATGGTCAGGGGACCGCCTACGAGCAGTACTTC
CDR3 protein: CASSLNGQGTAYEQYF

J gene: TRBJ2-2
clone size: .
V gene: TRBV15
D gene: .
CDR3 DNA: TGTGCCACCAGCAGAGGTTACCCAGGTTTTGACACCGGGGAGCTGTTTTTT
CDR3 protein: CATSRGYPGFDTGELFF

J gene: TRBJ2-1
clone size: .
V gene: TRBV7-2
D gene: .
CDR3 DNA: TGTGCCAGCAGCTATAGCGGTGAGCAGTTCTTC
CDR3 protein: CASSYSGEQFF

J gene: TRBJ2-7
clone size: once
V gene: TRBV27
D gene: .
CDR3 DNA: TGTGCCAGCAGCGTGGGGCGGACTTACGAGCAGTACTTC
CDR3 protein: CASSVGRTYEQYF

J gene: TRBJ2-2
clone size: .
V gene: TRBV7-4
D gene: .
CDR3 DNA: TGTGCCAGCAGCGCGGGACGAGGCACCGGGGAGCTGTTTTTT
CDR3 protein: CASSAGRGTGELFF

J gene: TRBJ1-6
clone size: .
V gene: TRBV5-6
D gene: .
CDR3 DNA: TGTGCCAGCAGCTGGGGGACGGGAGATAATTCACCCCTCCACTTT
CDR3 protein: CASSWGTGDNSPLHF

J gene: TRBJ2-1
clone size: few
V gene: TRBV5-6
D gene: .
CDR3 DNA: TGTGCCAGCAGCGGCTCCGGCGATCAGTTCTTC
CDR3 protein: CASSGSGDQFF